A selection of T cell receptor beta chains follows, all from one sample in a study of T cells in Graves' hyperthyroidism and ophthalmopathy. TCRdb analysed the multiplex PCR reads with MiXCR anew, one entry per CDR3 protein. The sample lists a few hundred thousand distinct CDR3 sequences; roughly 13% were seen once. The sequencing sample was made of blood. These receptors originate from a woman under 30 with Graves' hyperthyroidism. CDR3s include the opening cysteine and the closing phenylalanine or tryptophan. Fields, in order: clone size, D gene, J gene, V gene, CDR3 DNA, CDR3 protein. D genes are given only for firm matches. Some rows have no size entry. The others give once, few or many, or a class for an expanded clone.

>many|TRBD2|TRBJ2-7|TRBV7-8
TGTGCCAGCAGCTTCTCACTAGCGTTCTCCTACGAGCAGTACTTC
CASSFSLAFSYEQYF
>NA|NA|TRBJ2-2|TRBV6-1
TGTGCCAGCAGGCTGCTAGGGGGAGGGAGAAACACCGGGGAGCTGTTTTTT
CASRLLGGGRNTGELFF
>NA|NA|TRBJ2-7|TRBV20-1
TGCAGTGCTAGACAGGGTGGCTCCTACGAGCAGTACTTC
CSARQGGSYEQYF
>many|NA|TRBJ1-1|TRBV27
TGTGCCAGCAGTTTCACGGGGGGACCGAAGGGTGAAGCTTTCTTT
CASSFTGGPKGEAFF
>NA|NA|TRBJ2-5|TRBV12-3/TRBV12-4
TGTGCCAGCACCTTGGGTAGGCAGACCCAGTACTTC
CASTLGRQTQYF
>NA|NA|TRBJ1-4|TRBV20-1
TGCAGTGCTAGAGATCCCGGGAGGTTAAGAAGTGAAAAACTGTTTTTT
CSARDPGRLRSEKLFF
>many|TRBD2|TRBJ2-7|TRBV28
TGTGCCGTCCGGACTAGCGGGTGGCCATACGAGCAGTACTTC
CAVRTSGWPYEQYF
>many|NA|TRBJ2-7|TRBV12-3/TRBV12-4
TGTGCCAGCAGTTTTTCTGGGGGGACCTACGAGCAGTACTTC
CASSFSGGTYEQYF
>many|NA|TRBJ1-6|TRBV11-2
TGTGCCAGCAGCTTAGAGCCAGGGGATAATTCACCCCTCCACTTT
CASSLEPGDNSPLHF
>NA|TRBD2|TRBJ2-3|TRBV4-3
TGCGCCAGCAGCCAAGACCGGACTAGTGGGTCAGATACGCAGTATTTT
CASSQDRTSGSDTQYF
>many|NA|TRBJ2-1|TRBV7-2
TGTGCCAGCAGCCGGCAGGCGGGACGGGAGCAGTTCTTC
CASSRQAGREQFF
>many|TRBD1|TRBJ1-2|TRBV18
TGTGCCAGCTCACCCGGACAGGGGAGGAATGGCTACACCTTC
CASSPGQGRNGYTF
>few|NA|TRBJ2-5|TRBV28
TGTGCCAGCAGTTCCGCCCTGGACAGACAAGAGACCCAGTACTTC
CASSSALDRQETQYF
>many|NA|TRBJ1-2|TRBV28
TGTGCCAGCAGTTTATGGCAGTCCTATGGCTACACCTTC
CASSLWQSYGYTF
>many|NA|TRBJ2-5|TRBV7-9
TGTGCCAGCAGCTCCTGGGTTTCAGGGGACGGCTCCCAGTACTTC
CASSSWVSGDGSQYF
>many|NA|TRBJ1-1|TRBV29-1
TGCAGCGTTGACCGGAGGGGGAACACTGAAGCTTTCTTT
CSVDRRGNTEAFF
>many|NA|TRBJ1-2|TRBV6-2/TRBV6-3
TGTGCCAGCAGTTATAACGACTGGAATAACTATGGCTACACCTTC
CASSYNDWNNYGYTF
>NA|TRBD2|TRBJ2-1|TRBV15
TGTGCCACCAGCCCCCAGGCGGGAGGCTACAATGAGCAGTTCTTC
CATSPQAGGYNEQFF
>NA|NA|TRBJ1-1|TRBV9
TGTGCCAGCACGCCTTTTTTCGTAGGAAGCACTGAAGCTTTCTTT
CASTPFFVGSTEAFF
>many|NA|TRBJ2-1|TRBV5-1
TGCGCCAGCAGCTTGGACGGGGCCTCCTACAATGAGCAGTTCTTC
CASSLDGASYNEQFF
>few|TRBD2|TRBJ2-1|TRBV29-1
TGCAGCGTTGAGGGACTAGCGGGGTACAATGAGCAGTTCTTC
CSVEGLAGYNEQFF
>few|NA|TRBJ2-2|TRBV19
TGTGCCAGTAGGCCGGGACTTACGAACACCGGGGAGCTGTTTTTT
CASRPGLTNTGELFF
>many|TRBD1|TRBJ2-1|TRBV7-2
TGTGCCAGCAGCTTAGGAGGGACAGGGGGAAGCAATGAGCAGTTCTTC
CASSLGGTGGSNEQFF
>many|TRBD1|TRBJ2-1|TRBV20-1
TGCAGTGCCTGGGACAGGCGGTTAGTTGATGAGCAGTTCTTC
CSAWDRRLVDEQFF
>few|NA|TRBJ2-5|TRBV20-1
TGCAGTGCTAAGCGGGCGGAGACCCAGTACTTC
CSAKRAETQYF